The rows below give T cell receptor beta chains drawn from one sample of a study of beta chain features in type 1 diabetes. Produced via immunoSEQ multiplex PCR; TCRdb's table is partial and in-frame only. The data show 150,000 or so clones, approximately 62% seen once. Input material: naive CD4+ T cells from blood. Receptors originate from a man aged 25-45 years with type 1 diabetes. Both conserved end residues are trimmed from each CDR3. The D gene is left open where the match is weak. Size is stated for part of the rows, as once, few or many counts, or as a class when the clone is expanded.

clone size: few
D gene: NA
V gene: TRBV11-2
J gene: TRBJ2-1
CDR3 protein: ASSLTKSQGGPYNEQF

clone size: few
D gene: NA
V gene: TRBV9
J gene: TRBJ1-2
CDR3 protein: ASSVGQGHHGYT

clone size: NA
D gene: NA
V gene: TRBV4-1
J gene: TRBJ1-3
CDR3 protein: ASSQTGSSGNTIY

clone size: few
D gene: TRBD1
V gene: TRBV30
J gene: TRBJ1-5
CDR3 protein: AWTGGEGQPQH

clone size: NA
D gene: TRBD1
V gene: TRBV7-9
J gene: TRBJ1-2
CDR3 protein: ASSSGQGGVSGYT

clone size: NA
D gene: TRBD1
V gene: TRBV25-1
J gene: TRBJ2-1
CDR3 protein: ASSGLLRTGEF

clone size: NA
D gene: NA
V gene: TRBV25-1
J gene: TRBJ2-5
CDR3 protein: ASSPKETQY

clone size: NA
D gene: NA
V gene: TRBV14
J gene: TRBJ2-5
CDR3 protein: ASSRHMQETQY

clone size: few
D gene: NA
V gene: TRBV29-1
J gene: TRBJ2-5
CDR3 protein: SVERTETQY

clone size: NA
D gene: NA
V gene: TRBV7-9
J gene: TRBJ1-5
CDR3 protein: ASRRGSQPQH

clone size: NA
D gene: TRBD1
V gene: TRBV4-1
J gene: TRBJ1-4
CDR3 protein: ASSQTAPGQTDNYLNEKLF

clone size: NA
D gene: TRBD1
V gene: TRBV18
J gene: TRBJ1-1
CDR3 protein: ASSPQRQGNTEAF

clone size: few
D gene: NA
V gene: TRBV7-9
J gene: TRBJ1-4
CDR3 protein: ASSETGTVHEKLF

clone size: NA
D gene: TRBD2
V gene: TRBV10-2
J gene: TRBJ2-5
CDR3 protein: ASSLAGAYQETQY

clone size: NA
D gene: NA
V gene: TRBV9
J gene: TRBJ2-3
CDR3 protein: ASSGGQRTDTQY

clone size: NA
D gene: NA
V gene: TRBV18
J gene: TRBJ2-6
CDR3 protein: ASVRDRASGANVLT

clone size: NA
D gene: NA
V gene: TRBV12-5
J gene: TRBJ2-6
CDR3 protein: ASGLILTAGANVLT

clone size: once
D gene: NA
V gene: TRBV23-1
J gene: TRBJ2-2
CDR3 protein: ASSPASTGYTGELF

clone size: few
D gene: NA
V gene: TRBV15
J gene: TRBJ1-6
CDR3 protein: ATSRGFPGEAGSPLH

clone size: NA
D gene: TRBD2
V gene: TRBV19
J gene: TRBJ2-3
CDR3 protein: ASSTGTSQIADTQY

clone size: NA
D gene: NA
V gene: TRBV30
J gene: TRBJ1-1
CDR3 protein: AWISGLDTEAF

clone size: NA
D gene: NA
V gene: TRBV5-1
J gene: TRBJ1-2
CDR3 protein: ASSLSGTGYT

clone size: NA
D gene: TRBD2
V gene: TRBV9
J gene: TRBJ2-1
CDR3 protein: ASSVTSGAYNEQF

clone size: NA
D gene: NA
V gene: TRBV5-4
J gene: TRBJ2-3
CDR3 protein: ASSLAASPLGDTQY

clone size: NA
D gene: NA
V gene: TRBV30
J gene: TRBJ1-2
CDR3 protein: AWSFVYGYT

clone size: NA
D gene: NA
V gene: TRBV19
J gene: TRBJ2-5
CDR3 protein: ASSRTAEGVAQY

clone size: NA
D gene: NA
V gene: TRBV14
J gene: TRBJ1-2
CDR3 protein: ASSQRQLYGYT

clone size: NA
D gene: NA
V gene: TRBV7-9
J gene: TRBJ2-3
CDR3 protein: ASSNTDTQY

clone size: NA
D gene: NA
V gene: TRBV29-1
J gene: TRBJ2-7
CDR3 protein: SVGQIDEQY

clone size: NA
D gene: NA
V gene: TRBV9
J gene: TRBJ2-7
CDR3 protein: ASSVESGGPYEQY

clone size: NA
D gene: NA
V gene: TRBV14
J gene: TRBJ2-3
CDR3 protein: ASSQHADTQY

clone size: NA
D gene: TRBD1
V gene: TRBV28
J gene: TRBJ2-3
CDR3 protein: ATTSGQVTSTDTQY

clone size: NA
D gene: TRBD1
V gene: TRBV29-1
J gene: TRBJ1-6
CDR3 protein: SVSQGEVNSPLH

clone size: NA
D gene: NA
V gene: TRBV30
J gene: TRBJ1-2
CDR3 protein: AFRVYGYT

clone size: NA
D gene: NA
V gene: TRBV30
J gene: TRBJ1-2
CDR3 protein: AWSVYESSGYT

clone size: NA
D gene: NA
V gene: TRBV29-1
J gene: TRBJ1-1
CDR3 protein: SGIEGEAF

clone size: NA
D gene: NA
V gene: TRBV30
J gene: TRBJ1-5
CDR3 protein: AWDLRGNQPQH

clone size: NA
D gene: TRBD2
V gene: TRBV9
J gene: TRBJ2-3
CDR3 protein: ASSVAAGGSDTQY

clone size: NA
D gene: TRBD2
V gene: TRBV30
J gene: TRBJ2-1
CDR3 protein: AWSGSGNSYNEQF

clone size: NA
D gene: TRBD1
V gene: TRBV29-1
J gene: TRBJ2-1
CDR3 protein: SGAARQGRDNEQF

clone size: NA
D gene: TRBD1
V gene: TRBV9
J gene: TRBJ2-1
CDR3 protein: ASSVRDRSYNEQF